This paragraph covers one T cell receptor (beta chain) sequence. Individuals aged roughly 18 to 95 years were recruited from 24 US areas. This sample stems from a study of blood T cell repertoires in COVID-19. The assay was immunoSEQ multiplex PCR, and TCRdb's table has in-frame clones only and misses some. Of around 50,000 clones detected, roughly 80% appear once; the ten largest clones hold about 6.1%. The V segment lost 6 bases and the J segment 1 base; nucleotides outside the gene matches: 7. The CDR3 spans 16 residues. Germline-derived CDR1 and CDR2 are MNHEY and SMNVEV (reference sequence). Sequenced: PBMCs or T cells enriched from blood (not recorded which). The rearrangement links TRBV27 to TRBJ2-4; 9 bases fit TRBD1. This TCR was recovered from a woman aged 45-65 years with acute COVID-19. CDR3 coding DNA: TGTGCCAGCAGCAAAGGGGACAGGGCGGCCAAAAACATTCAGTACTTC. This sequence encodes CASSKGDRAAKNIQYF.